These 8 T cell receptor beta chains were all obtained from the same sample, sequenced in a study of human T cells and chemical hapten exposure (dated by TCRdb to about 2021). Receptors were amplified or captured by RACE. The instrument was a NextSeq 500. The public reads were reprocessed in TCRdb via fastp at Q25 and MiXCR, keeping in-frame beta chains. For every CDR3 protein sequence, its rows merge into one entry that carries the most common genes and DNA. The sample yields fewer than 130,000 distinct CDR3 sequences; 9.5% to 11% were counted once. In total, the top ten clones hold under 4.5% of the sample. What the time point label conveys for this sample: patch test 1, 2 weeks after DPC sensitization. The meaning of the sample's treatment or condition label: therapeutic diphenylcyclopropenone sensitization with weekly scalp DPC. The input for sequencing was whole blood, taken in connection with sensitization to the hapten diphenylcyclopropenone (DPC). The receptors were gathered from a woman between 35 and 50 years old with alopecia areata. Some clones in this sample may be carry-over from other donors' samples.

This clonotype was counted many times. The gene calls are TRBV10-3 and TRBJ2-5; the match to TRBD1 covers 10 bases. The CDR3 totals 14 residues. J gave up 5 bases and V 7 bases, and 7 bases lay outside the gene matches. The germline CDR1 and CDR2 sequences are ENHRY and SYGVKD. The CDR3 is CAINRGTGEETQYF. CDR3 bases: TGTGCCATCAACCGCGGGACAGGGGAGGAGACCCAGTACTTC.

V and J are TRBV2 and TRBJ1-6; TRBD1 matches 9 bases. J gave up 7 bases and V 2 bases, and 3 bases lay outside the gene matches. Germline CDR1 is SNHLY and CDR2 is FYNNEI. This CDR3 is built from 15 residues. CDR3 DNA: TGTGCCAGCAGTGAATGGGGGACAGGGAATTCACCCCTCCACTTT. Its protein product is CASSEWGTGNSPLHF.

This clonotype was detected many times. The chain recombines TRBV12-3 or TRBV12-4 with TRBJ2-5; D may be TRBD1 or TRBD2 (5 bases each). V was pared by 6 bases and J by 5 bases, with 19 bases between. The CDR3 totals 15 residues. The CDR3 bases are TGTGCCAGCAGCGTCGCAGGGACGATGAGGGAGACCCAGTACTTC. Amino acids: CASSVAGTMRETQYF.

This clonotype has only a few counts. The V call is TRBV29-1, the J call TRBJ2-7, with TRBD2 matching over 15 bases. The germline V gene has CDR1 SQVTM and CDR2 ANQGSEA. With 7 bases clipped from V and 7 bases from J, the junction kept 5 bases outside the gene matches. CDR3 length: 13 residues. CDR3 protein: CSGGLAGGQEQYF. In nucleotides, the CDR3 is TGCAGCGGGGGACTAGCGGGAGGTCAGGAGCAGTACTTC.

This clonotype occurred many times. The CDR3 DNA reads as TGCAGCGTAGGGACAGGGGCTCAAGAGACCCAGTACTTC. Translation: CSVGTGAQETQYF. This chain links TRBV29-1 with TRBJ2-5; 10 nucleotides match TRBD1. The CDR3 consists of 13 residues. Trimming at V came to 6 bases and at J to 2 bases, leaving 3 bases not matched to a gene. Germline V gene lookup returns CDR1 SQVTM and CDR2 ANQGSEA.

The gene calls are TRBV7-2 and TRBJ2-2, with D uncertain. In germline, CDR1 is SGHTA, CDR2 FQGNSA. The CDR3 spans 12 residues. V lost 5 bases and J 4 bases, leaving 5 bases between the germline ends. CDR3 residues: CASSPTTGELFF. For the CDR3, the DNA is TGTGCCAGCAGCCCTACCACCGGGGAGCTGTTTTTT.

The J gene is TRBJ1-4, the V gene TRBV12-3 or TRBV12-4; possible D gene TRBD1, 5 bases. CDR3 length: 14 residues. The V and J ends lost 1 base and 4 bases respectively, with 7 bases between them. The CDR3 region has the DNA TGTGCCAGCAGTTTAGGACAGAATAATGAAAAACTGTTTTTT. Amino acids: CASSLGQNNEKLFF.

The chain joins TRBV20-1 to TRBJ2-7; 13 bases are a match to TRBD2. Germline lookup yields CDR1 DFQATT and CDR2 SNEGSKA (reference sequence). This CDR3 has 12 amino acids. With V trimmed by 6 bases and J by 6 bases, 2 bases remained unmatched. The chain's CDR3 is CSARTSGGEQYF. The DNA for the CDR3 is TGCAGTGCAAGGACTAGCGGGGGCGAGCAGTACTTC.